The 27 T cell receptor beta chains given below trace back to one sample, sequenced in a study of beta chain features in type 1 diabetes. Study-level results: TCRB CDR3 length was moderately but significantly reduced in all four CD4+ subsets of Type 1 diabetes patients.

These TCRs' antigens remain unknown. As every portion of the isolated RNA was reverse transcribed, the sequencing read expressed TCRB transcripts. Data came from immunoSEQ multiplex PCR; TCRdb stores just in-frame clones and leaves some out. The sample records around 360,000 clones, 10% to 15% being singletons. Source material: naive CD4+ T cells from blood. The receptors shown here come from a woman aged 18-35 years with type 1 diabetes.

This clone was recorded a few times. V and J are TRBV29-1 and TRBJ1-2, with TRBD1 matching 8 bases. CDR3 length: 13 amino acids. The germline V gene encodes CDR1 SQVTM and CDR2 ANQGSEA. Trimming cost V 7 bases and J 8 bases; bases outside gene matches: 12. The CDR3 sequence: CSALTPGGKGYTF. CDR3 nucleotides: TGCAGCGCCTTGACCCCAGGGGGCAAGGGCTACACCTTC. The full variable domain, rest sourced from reference TRBV29-1 and TRBJ1-2, is SAVISQKPSRDICQRGTSLTIQCQVDSQVTMMFWYRQQPGQSLTLIATANQGSEATYESGFVIDKFPISRPNLTFSTLTVSNMSPEDSSIYLCSALTPGGKGYTFGSGTRLTVV.

In this sample, this clone turned up a few times. This chain links TRBV15 with TRBJ1-4; 8 nucleotides match TRBD1. CDR3 size: 15 residues. V shed 6 bases, J shed 6 bases, and the junction held 9 bases outside the gene matches. Germline V CDR1 and CDR2: LNHNV, YYDKDF (reference sequence). The CDR3 DNA reads TGTGCCACCAGGACCGACAGGGGCAGATATGAAAAACTGTTTTTT. Translation gives CATRTDRGRYEKLFF.

V gene TRBV30 combines with J gene TRBJ1-2; weak D call: TRBD1 (5 bases). V was trimmed by 7 bases and J by 8 bases, leaving 17 bases between them. Germline V gives CDR1 GTSNPN, CDR2 SVGIG (reference sequence). CDR3 length: 12 residues. The CDR3 DNA reads TGTGCCTCCACGGACCCAGGGTCGGGCTACACCTTC. Encoded protein: CASTDPGSGYTF.

This clone was observed a few times. The chain links TRBV7-9 to TRBJ1-2, with D tentatively TRBD1 (5 bases). The CDR3 spans 16 residues. Between the trimmed V and J ends, which lost 4 bases and 6 bases, there was a span of 21 bases. Germline lookup yields CDR1 SEHNR and CDR2 FQNEAQ (reference sequence). The CDR3 sequence is CASSSAAGQGRNGYTF. CDR3 in DNA: TGTGCCAGCAGCTCAGCGGCCGGCCAGGGAAGGAATGGCTACACCTTC.

This clone has just a few counts. The chain couples TRBV4-3 to TRBJ2-7; TRBD2 is a possible D gene (6 bases). Trimming cost V 0 bases and J 0 bases, with 12 bases left between them. Germline loops: CDR1 LGHNA, CDR2 YSLEER. The CDR3 spans 16 residues. CDR3 region: CASSQDSGVPSYEQYF. The CDR3 DNA sequence: TGCGCCAGCAGCCAAGATTCGGGGGTACCCTCCTACGAGCAGTACTTC.

This clone appeared a few times. The V call is TRBV5-1, the J call TRBJ1-5, with TRBD1 matching 7 bases. CDR1 is SGHRS and CDR2 is YFSETQ in the germline V gene. The CDR3 runs 14 residues. Unmatched junction bases numbered 5, after V lost 0 bases and J lost 8 bases. CDR3 bases: TGCGCCAGCAGCTTGGAGGGGGCGCGGGAGCCCCAGCATTTT. It specifies CASSLEGAREPQHF.

About this clone: Other DNA sequences within the sample encode an identical CDR3. The chain employs TRBV5-1 and TRBJ2-1; 11 positions match TRBD2. Germline V gene data show CDR1 as SGHRS and CDR2 as YFSETQ. V was clipped by 4 bases and J by 4 bases; unmatched bases: 4. There are 15 residues in the CDR3. The DNA of the CDR3 is TGCGCCAGCAGCCCGGGACTAGCGGATTACAATGAGCAGTTCTTC. Amino acids: CASSPGLADYNEQFF.

This chain joins TRBV7-8 and TRBJ2-1; the D gene is possibly TRBD2 (5 bases). The CDR3 spans 13 residues. Germline CDR1 and CDR2: SGHVS and FQNEAQ. Trimming removed 6 bases from V and 4 bases from J, with 10 bases in between. The CDR3 sequence: CASRSGIYNEQFF. CDR3 nucleotides: TGTGCCAGCAGGTCCGGGATTTACAATGAGCAGTTCTTC.

The gene calls are TRBV30 and TRBJ2-7, with 7 bases that match TRBD1. Losses at the gene ends were 0 bases for V and 11 bases for J; bases not matched to a gene: 4. Germline V CDR1 and CDR2: GTSNPN, SVGIG (reference sequence). The CDR3 extends over 11 amino acids. The CDR3 sequence: CAWSVGDREYF. The CDR3 DNA reads as TGTGCCTGGAGTGTAGGGGACAGAGAGTACTTC.

This clone was detected a few times. The chain links TRBV7-6 to TRBJ2-3, with D tentatively TRBD1 (6 bases). V lost 4 bases to trimming and J lost 6 bases, with 11 bases between them. This CDR3 spans 13 amino acids. Germline-derived CDR1 and CDR2 are SGHVS and FNYEAQ. The CDR3 nucleotides are TGTGCCAGCAGCTGGCGGACAGATGATACGCAGTATTTT. Translating gives CASSWRTDDTQYF.

V and J are TRBV18 and TRBJ2-5, with a weak D call TRBD2 (6 bases). The CDR3 contains 14 residues. Trimming removed 3 bases at V and 5 bases at J, with 13 bases between. The germline V gene encodes CDR1 KGHSH and CDR2 LQKENI. The DNA for the CDR3 is TGTGCCAGCTCACCGGGGGGACTCGGCGAGACCCAGTACTTC. Amino acids: CASSPGGLGETQYF.

This clone occurred a few times. The CDR3 is CSAREGGGRPVRANEQFF. The CDR3 nucleotides read TGCAGCGCCCGGGAGGGTGGGGGTCGTCCGGTGCGGGCCAATGAGCAGTTCTTC. The genes are TRBV29-1 and TRBJ2-1; 8 nucleotides match TRBD2. This CDR3 contains 18 residues. V shed 7 bases, J shed 6 bases, and the junction held 23 bases outside the gene matches. Germline values: CDR1 SQVTM, CDR2 ANQGSEA.

In its sample, this clone was seen a few times. J is TRBJ2-3 and V is TRBV5-6; 10 nucleotides agree with TRBD1. The J segment lost 4 bases and the V segment lost 4 bases, leaving 3 bases of the junction unmatched. Per germline, CDR1 SGHDT and CDR2 YYEEEE. The length of the CDR3 is 14 residues. This CDR3 reads CASSVGQGADTQYF. The CDR3 DNA follows: TGTGCCAGCAGCGTAGGACAGGGGGCAGATACGCAGTATTTT.

The chain joins TRBV4-3 to TRBJ2-7, with D perhaps matching TRBD2 (5 bases). This CDR3 is 16 amino acids long. From germline, CDR1 is LGHNA and CDR2 YSLEER. Trimming removed 4 bases at V and 0 bases at J, with 16 bases between. CDR3 residues: CASSPGPGINSYEQYF. CDR3 DNA sequence: TGCGCCAGCAGCCCTGGCCCCGGGATAAACTCCTACGAGCAGTACTTC.

The rearrangement uses TRBV29-1 and TRBJ2-5; TRBD2 matches 7 bases. CDR3 length equals 12 residues. Germline loops: CDR1 SQVTM, CDR2 ANQGSEA. The junction had 2 bases not matched to a gene; V was cut back by 5 bases and J by 2 bases. CDR3 residues: CSVLLAQETQYF. The CDR3 region has the DNA TGCAGCGTTCTACTAGCGCAAGAGACCCAGTACTTC.

The chain joins TRBV5-4 to TRBJ2-1; 8 bases match TRBD2. The CDR3 loop spans 15 amino acids. V lost 6 bases to trimming and J lost 7 bases; unmatched junction nucleotides: 12. CDR1 SGHNT and CDR2 YYREEE come from the germline V gene (reference sequence). CDR3 loop: CASNGPGGPGNEQFF. CDR3 in DNA: TGTGCCAGCAACGGTCCGGGAGGGCCCGGGAATGAGCAGTTCTTC.

V gene TRBV2 combines with J gene TRBJ2-3; no clear D. The ends were cut back, 6 bases at V and 0 bases at J, with 13 bases in the middle. Germline V CDR1 and CDR2: SNHLY, FYNNEI. The CDR3 runs 15 residues. The CDR3 DNA is TGTGCCAGCAGGGGCCCGACCACTAGCACAGATACGCAGTATTTT. This sequence encodes CASRGPTTSTDTQYF.

The V call is TRBV29-1, the J call TRBJ1-4; D possibly corresponds to TRBD1 (6 bases). The CDR3 is 12 residues long. Germline CDR1 and CDR2: SQVTM and ANQGSEA. The V gene lost 6 bases and the J gene lost 11 bases, with 16 bases spanning the gap. For the CDR3, the DNA is TGCAGCGTGGGGGCCCGAGCCGAGAAACTGTTTTTT. Translation: CSVGARAEKLFF.

This chain joins TRBV27 and TRBJ2-1; no clear D. The CDR3 loop spans 11 amino acids. The germline CDR1 and CDR2 sequences are MNHEY and SMNVEV (reference sequence). V lost 4 bases and J 8 bases, leaving 6 bases between the germline ends. In DNA, the CDR3 is TGTGCCAGCAGTTCGTTCTATGAGCAGTTCTTC. Its translation is CASSSFYEQFF.

This clone was counted between two and nine times. The chain uses TRBV7-2 and TRBJ1-3; D gene ambiguous. The CDR3 is 14 residues long. V was pared by 4 bases and J by 0 bases, with 7 bases between. Germline V gene lookup returns CDR1 SGHTA and CDR2 FQGNSA. The CDR3 DNA follows: TGTGCCAGCAGCTCCGGGTACTCTGGAAACACCATATATTTT. Amino acid sequence: CASSSGYSGNTIYF.

This chain links TRBV11-2 with TRBJ1-5; D gene ambiguous. The V end lost 4 bases, the J end lost 1 base, and 8 bases lay between the germline ends. This CDR3 comprises 14 residues. Per the germline V gene, CDR1 is SGHAT and CDR2 is FQNNGV. The CDR3 nucleotides are TGTGCCAGCAGCTCCGGAGGGAGCAATCAGCCCCAGCATTTT. Translation gives CASSSGGSNQPQHF. Filled out from reference TRBV11-2 and TRBJ1-5, the complete variable domain reads EAGVAQSPRYKIIEKRQSVAFWCNPISGHATLYWYQQILGQGPKLLIQFQNNGVVDDSQLPKDRFSAERLKGVDSTLKIQPAKLEDSAVYLCASSSGGSNQPQHFGDGTRLSIL.

The rearrangement links TRBV2 to TRBJ2-5; D unclear. The CDR3 is 11 amino acids. V lost 3 bases and J lost 7, with 6 bases in between. Germline V CDR1 and CDR2: SNHLY, FYNNEI. The CDR3 protein is CASSESRTQYF. The CDR3 DNA sequence: TGTGCCAGCAGTGAGTCTCGGACCCAGTACTTC.

The chain combines TRBV5-1 with TRBJ1-2; 7 bases line up with TRBD1. Germline V CDR1 and CDR2: SGHRS, YFSETQ. The CDR3 runs to 12 residues. V lost 4 bases and J lost 6; bases outside the gene matches: 3. The CDR3, as DNA: TGCGCCAGCAGCCCAGGGACAGATGGCTACACCTTC. Protein: CASSPGTDGYTF.

The rearrangement joins TRBV7-2 to TRBJ2-1; 9 positions match TRBD2. The germline V gene has CDR1 SGHTA and CDR2 FQGNSA. V lost 3 bases, J lost 6 bases, and 6 bases stayed unmatched. This CDR3 is 15 amino acids long. The CDR3 DNA sequence: TGTGCCAGCAGCTTGGACGGACTAGCGAGCAATGAGCAGTTCTTC. It translates to CASSLDGLASNEQFF.

This chain links TRBV20-1 with TRBJ2-1; D call uncertain. Germline assignment: CDR1 DFQATT and CDR2 SNEGSKA (reference sequence). The CDR3 totals 9 residues. The DNA of the CDR3 is TGCAGCACTAACAATGAGCAGTTCTTC. Residues: CSTNNEQFF.

This clone occurred a few times. The chain joins TRBV11-2 to TRBJ2-5, with unresolved D. This CDR3 has 14 amino acids. Germline lookup yields CDR1 SGHAT and CDR2 FQNNGV. V lost 2 bases to trimming and J lost 5 bases, with 12 bases between them. CDR3 in DNA: TGTGCCAGCAGCTTAAATCAGGAACGGGAGACCCAGTACTTC. It yields the protein CASSLNQERETQYF.

The gene calls are TRBV7-9 and TRBJ1-1; maybe TRBD1 (5 bases). Germline CDR1 SEHNR, CDR2 FQNEAQ (reference sequence). V was pared by 5 bases and J by 2 bases, with 15 bases between. The CDR3 runs 15 residues. The CDR3 protein is CASSAGSGYNTEAFF. Here the CDR3 DNA reads TGTGCCAGCAGCGCCGGCTCAGGGTATAACACTGAAGCTTTCTTT.